In this sample, the clone carrying this TCR beta chain turned up many times. These data are taken from a study of human T cells and chemical hapten exposure. Described time point: patch test 2, 6 weeks after DPC sensitization. As for treatment: therapeutic diphenylcyclopropenone sensitization with weekly scalp DPC. Those who donated were patients with alopecia, 18 to 70 years of age, and suitable for DPC. Before extraction, the whole blood was not fractionated, and total RNA was taken from it. In the original workflow: Samples contained a median of roughly 96,000 TCRs, with a range of roughly 23,224 to 700,000. A single record per CDR3 protein comes from TCRdb applying MiXCR to the RACE reads. The V and J calls and clone size come from TCRdb's table, not from the authors' own analysis. The sample lists tens of thousands of distinct CDR3 sequences; approximately 10% were seen once. Trimming left V 0 bases short and J 0 bases short, with 7 bases between. In germline, CDR1 is GTSNPN, CDR2 SVGIG (reference sequence). The CDR3 length is 14 residues.

This sequence originates from a woman in her 30s with alopecia areata. Some clones in this sample may be carry-over from other donors' samples. The chain joins TRBV30 to TRBJ2-3; D remains ambiguous. Sequencing was performed on whole blood, taken in connection with sensitization to the hapten diphenylcyclopropenone (DPC). The CDR3 sequence is CAWSVSASTDTQYF. CDR3 sequence (DNA): TGTGCCTGGAGTGTCAGCGCCAGCACAGATACGCAGTATTTT.